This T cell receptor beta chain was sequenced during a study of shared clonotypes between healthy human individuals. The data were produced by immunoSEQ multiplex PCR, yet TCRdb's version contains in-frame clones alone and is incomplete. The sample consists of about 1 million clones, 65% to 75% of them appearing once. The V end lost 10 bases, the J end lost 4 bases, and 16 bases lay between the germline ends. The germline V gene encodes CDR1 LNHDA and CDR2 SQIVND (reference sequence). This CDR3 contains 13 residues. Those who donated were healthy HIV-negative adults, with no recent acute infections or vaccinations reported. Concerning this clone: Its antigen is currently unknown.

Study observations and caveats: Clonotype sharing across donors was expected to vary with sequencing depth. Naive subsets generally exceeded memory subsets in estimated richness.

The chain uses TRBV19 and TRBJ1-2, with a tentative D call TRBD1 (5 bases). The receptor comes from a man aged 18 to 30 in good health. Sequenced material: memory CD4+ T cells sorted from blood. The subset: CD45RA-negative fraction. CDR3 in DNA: TGTGCCACCCAACCGACAGATTTCTATGGCTACACCTTC. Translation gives CATQPTDFYGYTF.